This entry concerns a single T cell receptor beta chain. Its antigen is currently unknown. Trimming removed 4 bases from V and 6 bases from J; junction bases left unmatched: 7. Germline V CDR1 and CDR2: SGHRS, YFSETQ. The length of the CDR3 is 14 residues. The data stem from a study of OX40 agonist ivuxolimab in advanced cancers. Turning to the study itself: Prior therapy, whether anti-PD-1, anti-PD-L1 or anti-CTLA-4, was allowed, and approximately 37% had some. Study observations and caveats: Clonal expansion by week 6 occurred in CD4+ and CD8+ blood T cells (at 0.1 to 3.0 mg/kg).

TCRdb's copy holds only in-frame clones and misses some; the assay was immunoSEQ multiplex PCR. The sample has roughly 64,000 clones; roughly 82% are singletons. Samples of blood were obtained at baseline, on cycle 4 day 1, and on cycle 7 day 1. Material: CD4+ or CD8+ T cells sorted from blood, obtained in a trial of the OX40 agonist ivuxolimab. This clonotype originated in an adult with an advanced solid tumor such as melanoma, head and neck, liver or kidney cancer. The rearrangement joins TRBV5-1 to TRBJ2-3; TRBD1 aligns across 8 bases. CDR3 region: CASSPDRVGDTQYF. The CDR3 bases are TGCGCCAGCAGCCCGGACAGGGTGGGTGATACGCAGTATTTT.